The clone carrying this T cell receptor beta chain was seen only a few times. These data are taken from a study of early T cells in non-severe SARS-CoV-2 infection. In TCRdb, the 5' RACE reads were re-called with MiXCR into one record per CDR3 protein. The table lists about 61,000 distinct CDR3 sequences, less than 14% of them singletons. The CDR3 is 11 amino acids. V was shortened by 6 bases and J by 3 bases, with 5 bases between the two germline ends. Germline V CDR1 and CDR2: MDHEN, SYDVKM. The gene calls are TRBV28 and TRBJ1-1; D unclear. This TCR derives from an adult who was a healthcare worker with PCR-confirmed SARS-CoV-2 infection or an uninfected control (not recorded which). Material: whole blood. CDR3 sequence: CASRKYTEAFF. CDR3 nucleotide sequence: TGTGCCAGCAGGAAGTACACTGAAGCTTTCTTT.